The 13 T cell receptor beta chains given below trace back to one sample, sequenced in a study of T cell repertoires in cytomegalovirus infection. In TCRdb, the reads were re-called with MiXCR into one record per CDR3 protein. The top ten clones hold roughly 16% of a sample with roughly 500,000 distinct CDR3 sequences, roughly a third of them seen once. The antigens of these receptors remain unknown. The sequencing here drew on cultured PBMCs, taken from culture after CMV antigen stimulation. These receptors were collected from a human donor in good health (CMV status not recorded). Some clones in this sample may be carry-over from other donors' samples.

This clonotype was counted a few times. The chain combines TRBV12-3 or TRBV12-4 with TRBJ2-3; D is perhaps TRBD2 (5 bases). With 5 bases removed from V and 2 bases from J, the gap between germline ends came to 14 bases. This CDR3 has 15 amino acids. The CDR3 DNA follows: TGTGCCAGCAGTCCTCGTGGAGCGGACACAGATACGCAGTATTTT. Translation gives CASSPRGADTDTQYF.

The genes are TRBV7-2 and TRBJ2-3, with D maybe TRBD2 (6 bases). This CDR3 contains 13 residues. Trimming stripped 2 bases from V and 10 bases from J, with 13 bases between. The germline gives CDR1 SGHTA, CDR2 FQGNSA. The CDR3 sequence is CASSLSGSSPQYF. CDR3 coding DNA: TGTGCCAGCAGCTTATCCGGGAGTAGCCCGCAGTATTTT. Drawing the rest from reference TRBV7-2 and TRBJ2-3, the complete variable domain is GAGVSQSPSNKVTEKGKDVELRCDPISGHTALYWYRQSLGQGLEFLIYFQGNSAPDKSGLPSDRFSAERTGGSVSTLTIQRTQQEDSAVYLCASSLSGSSPQYFGPGTRLTVL.

In this sample, this clonotype turned up a few times. The V gene is TRBV7-2, the J gene TRBJ1-5; D gene ambiguous. This CDR3 region has 15 residues. Trimming removed 5 bases from V and 5 bases from J, with 16 bases in between. CDR1 and CDR2 from the germline V gene are SGHTA and FQGNSA. CDR3 sequence (DNA): TGTGCCAGCAGCCCCCGGGAAGACCGGGATCAGCCCCAGCATTTT. It encodes CASSPREDRDQPQHF.

The gene calls are TRBV6-2 or TRBV6-3 and TRBJ2-7; TRBD1 aligns across 9 bases. The germline V gene encodes CDR1 MNHEY and CDR2 SVGEGT. The V gene end was trimmed by 7 bases and the J gene end by 4 bases; junction bases not matched to a gene: 5. CDR3 length: 13 amino acids. For the CDR3, the DNA is TGTGCCAGCACTAGGGACAGGGAGTACGAGCAGTACGTC. Translated: CASTRDREYEQYV.

In its sample, this clonotype was seen many times. V and J are TRBV7-8 and TRBJ2-3; the match to TRBD2 covers 13 bases. This CDR3 is 18 amino acids long. Germline V CDR1 and CDR2: SGHVS, FQNEAQ. With 2 bases clipped from V and 0 bases from J, the junction kept 5 bases outside the gene matches. The CDR3 DNA is TGTGCCAGCAGCTTAAAGGGACTAGCGGGACCTAGCACAGATACGCAGTATTTT. Translated, it gives CASSLKGLAGPSTDTQYF. The full variable domain, completed using reference TRBV7-8 and TRBJ2-3, is GAGVSQSPRYKVAKRGQDVALRCDPISGHVSLFWYQQALGQGPEFLTYFQNEAQLDKSGLPSDRFFAERPEGSVSTLKIQRTQQEDSAVYLCASSLKGLAGPSTDTQYFGPGTRLTVL.

The V gene is TRBV4-1, the J gene TRBJ1-5; D is perhaps TRBD1 (5 bases). This CDR3 is built from 16 residues. The ends were cut back, 6 bases at V and 4 bases at J, with 19 bases in the middle. Germline loops: CDR1 MGHRA, CDR2 YSYEKL. CDR3 nucleotides: TGCGCCAGCAGACTGATGTATGGGGGTAGAAATCAGCCCCAGCATTTT. It translates to CASRLMYGGRNQPQHF.

This chain uses TRBV15 with TRBJ1-1; maybe TRBD1 (6 bases). Trimming removed 3 bases at V and 0 bases at J, with 23 bases between. CDR1 is LNHNV, CDR2 YYDKDF, per germline (reference sequence). The CDR3 loop spans 19 amino acids. The CDR3 here is CATSRIPGTLIPMNTEAFF. The DNA of the CDR3 is TGTGCCACCAGCAGGATCCCCGGGACACTCATTCCCATGAACACTGAAGCTTTCTTT.

This clonotype showed up just a few times. This chain connects TRBV7-2 to TRBJ1-5, with 7 positions matching TRBD1. V was clipped by 1 base and J by 6 bases; unmatched bases: 6. The CDR3 covers 15 residues. The germline gives CDR1 SGHTA, CDR2 FQGNSA. The CDR3 DNA reads as TGTGCCAGCAGCTTAGAGGGACAGAAAGGTCAGCCCCAGCATTTT. This sequence encodes CASSLEGQKGQPQHF.

J is TRBJ2-3 and V is TRBV6-1, with D possibly TRBD2 on 6 matching bases. Germline V gives CDR1 MNHNS, CDR2 SASEGT. The CDR3 runs to 17 residues. Trimming left V 7 bases short and J 2 bases short, with 22 bases between. DNA for the CDR3: TGTGCCAGCACTGAGGGGCTAGCGAGTCCGCCCACAGATACGCAGTATTTT. As protein: CASTEGLASPPTDTQYF.

V and J are TRBV7-6 and TRBJ2-7; D possibly matches TRBD1 or TRBD2 (6 bases each). Trimming pared 1 base from V and 3 bases from J, leaving 13 bases between. Germline lookup yields CDR1 SGHVS and CDR2 FNYEAQ. The CDR3 has 15 residues. CDR3 protein: CASSLGPGGNYEQYV. The CDR3 nucleotides are TGTGCCAGCAGCTTAGGCCCCGGGGGCAACTACGAGCAGTACGTC.

This clonotype was counted only a few times. The J gene is TRBJ2-2, the V gene TRBV28, with D hard to call. The CDR3 is made up of 14 amino acids. V lost 5 bases and J lost 7, with 14 bases in between. Germline V gives CDR1 MDHEN, CDR2 SYDVKM. CDR3 region: CASSLPGSVGELFF. The CDR3, as DNA: TGTGCCAGCAGTCTACCCGGTTCGGTCGGGGAGCTGTTTTTT. The full variable domain, completed using reference TRBV28 and TRBJ2-2, is DVKVTQSSRYLVKRTGEKVFLECVQDMDHENMFWYRQDPGLGLRLIYFSYDVKMKEKGDIPEGYSVSREKKERFSLILESASTNQTSMYLCASSLPGSVGELFFGEGSRLTVL.

Concerning this clonotype: The junction departs from the called germline gene at one end, perhaps through a read error. The V gene is TRBV12-3 or TRBV12-4, the J gene TRBJ1-5; 11 positions match TRBD1. This CDR3 spans 17 amino acids. The CDR3 nucleotides are TGTGCCAGCAGCGGGGACAGGGGGTTTTGGAGCAATCAGCCCCAGCGTTTT. Translation: CASSGDRGFWSNQPQRF.

J is TRBJ2-1 and V is TRBV27; 7 positions match TRBD2. Trimming took 8 bases from V and 4 from J; bases not matched to a gene: 8. Germline loops: CDR1 MNHEY, CDR2 SMNVEV (reference sequence). The CDR3 consists of 14 residues. The CDR3 sequence is CASGERDWYNEQFF. The CDR3, as DNA: TGTGCCAGCGGCGAGCGGGATTGGTACAATGAGCAGTTCTTC.